This TCR beta chain was sequenced in a study of blood T cell repertoires in COVID-19. TCRdb keeps only in-frame clones here, not all; method: immunoSEQ multiplex PCR. The table has about 170,000 clones, around 82% seen once. Germline CDR1 reads SGHAT; CDR2 reads FQNNGV. CDR3 length: 18 amino acids. V gave up 0 bases and J gave up 0 bases, with 15 bases separating them. Patients at the Seattle site were enrolled during active infection and followed longitudinally. Source material: peripheral blood. The clonotype comes from a woman aged 40-49 years with COVID-19, enrolled during active disease. V gene TRBV11-2 combines with J gene TRBJ2-4, with D possibly TRBD2 on 5 matching bases. The CDR3 bases are TGTGCCAGCAGCTTAGATTCCAACGAGGGTCTAGCCAAAAACATTCAGTACTTC. It is translated as CASSLDSNEGLAKNIQYF.